Shown below are 7 T cell receptor beta chains from a single sample sequenced in a study of T cell responses to AZD1222 COVID-19 vaccine. Data came from immunoSEQ multiplex PCR; TCRdb stores just in-frame clones and leaves some out. Among roughly 150,000 clones listed, around nine tenths were seen once. The sample here was peripheral blood, taken on day 0 of AZD1222 vaccination. These receptors were collected from an adult in good health.

The chain carries TRBV10-3 and TRBJ1-1, with D tentatively TRBD1 (6 bases). V lost 2 bases to trimming and J lost 4 bases, with 11 bases between them. Germline loops: CDR1 ENHRY, CDR2 SYGVKD. The CDR3 contains 14 residues. CDR3 DNA sequence: TGTGCCATCAGTGAGGGGATAGGGGGCACTGAAGCTTTCTTT. This translates into CAISEGIGGTEAFF.

The rearrangement joins TRBV18 to TRBJ1-5; no clear D. The germline CDR1 and CDR2 sequences are KGHSH and LQKENI. V was trimmed by 6 bases and J by 7 bases, leaving 19 bases between them. The CDR3 has 15 amino acids. The CDR3, as DNA: TGTGCCAGCTCCCGGGATGCTTGGAAGGACCAGCCCCAGCATTTT. This sequence encodes CASSRDAWKDQPQHF.

The CDR3 protein is CASSWAAVSYEQYF. CDR3 coding DNA: TGTGCCAGCAGCTGGGCAGCTGTTTCCTACGAGCAGTACTTC. The chain links TRBV11-2 to TRBJ2-7; D call uncertain. V lost 4 bases to trimming and J lost 1 base, with 11 bases between them. The CDR3 spans 14 residues. In germline, CDR1 is SGHAT, CDR2 FQNNGV.

The gene calls are TRBV28 and TRBJ1-5; possible D gene TRBD1, 5 bases. Germline assignment: CDR1 MDHEN and CDR2 SYDVKM. The CDR3 extends over 16 amino acids. Trimming took 5 bases from V and 8 from J, leaving 22 bases between them. The CDR3 spells CASSPTGRDAVKPQHF. For the CDR3, the DNA is TGTGCCAGCAGTCCTACGGGGAGGGACGCTGTGAAGCCCCAGCATTTT.

This chain joins TRBV15 and TRBJ2-6, with D maybe TRBD1 (5 bases). The CDR3 runs to 15 residues. Trimming removed 5 bases at V and 4 bases at J, with 12 bases between. Germline assignment: CDR1 LNHNV and CDR2 YYDKDF (reference sequence). The CDR3 sequence: CATSVGVLGANVLTF. The CDR3 DNA reads TGTGCCACCAGCGTAGGGGTACTGGGGGCCAACGTCCTGACTTTC. The entire variable domain, with the rest obtained from reference TRBV15 and TRBJ2-6, is as follows: DAMVIQNPRYQVTQFGKPVTLSCSQTLNHNVMYWYQQKSSQAPKLLFHYYDKDFNNEADTPDNFQSRRPNTSFCFLDIRSPGLGDTAMYLCATSVGVLGANVLTFGAGSRLTVL.

V gene TRBV4-2 combines with J gene TRBJ1-4; 8 positions match TRBD1. From germline, CDR1 is LGHNA and CDR2 YNFKEQ. V was clipped by 3 bases and J by 8 bases; unmatched bases: 5. The CDR3 covers 14 residues. This chain's CDR3 is CASSHEDRVEKLFF. CDR3 bases: TGTGCCAGCAGCCATGAGGACAGGGTCGAAAAACTGTTTTTT.

The rearrangement links TRBV7-8 to TRBJ2-7; TRBD2 agrees at 9 bases. The CDR3 is made up of 14 amino acids. V shed 5 bases, J shed 4 bases, and the junction held 6 bases outside the gene matches. Germline V lookup: CDR1 SGHVS, CDR2 FQNEAQ. This CDR3 reads CASSTLTSGYEQYF. CDR3 sequence (DNA): TGTGCCAGCAGCACCCTGACTAGCGGATACGAGCAGTACTTC.